Each of the 25 T cell receptor beta chains below was sequenced from the same sample in a study of cytomegalovirus exposure and HLA in healthy donors. Sequenced by immunoSEQ multiplex PCR; TCRdb stores in-frame clones only, minus some. The sample yields 200,000 to 250,000 clones, around 88% seen once. Sequencing was performed on PBMCs. These receptors were taken from a young woman in good health and CMV-seronegative.

CDR3 protein: CASSWDSVGGYTF. Here the CDR3 DNA reads TGCGCCAGCAGCTGGGACAGTGTGGGCGGCTACACCTTC. This chain uses TRBV4-1 with TRBJ1-2, with 7 bases lining up with TRBD1. The junction had 8 bases not matched to a gene; V was cut back by 5 bases and J by 8 bases. Germline V gene data show CDR1 as MGHRA and CDR2 as YSYEKL. CDR3 length: 13 residues.

J is TRBJ1-1 and V is TRBV10-1; 7 nucleotides align to TRBD1. The CDR3 has 15 residues. J lost 5 bases, V lost 0 bases, and 6 bases had no gene match. Germline values: CDR1 WNHNN, CDR2 SYGVQD (reference sequence). The CDR3 loop is CASSESTGRKTEAFF. As DNA, the CDR3 is TGCGCCAGCAGTGAGTCGACAGGGCGGAAGACTGAAGCTTTCTTT.

The chain links TRBV15 to TRBJ2-1; no firm D call. Trimming shortened V by 2 bases and J by 8 bases, and 7 bases separated the two germline ends. CDR3 length: 12 residues. Germline CDR1 and CDR2: LNHNV and YYDKDF (reference sequence). Here the CDR3 reads CATSRSGYEQFF. CDR3 coding DNA: TGTGCCACCAGCAGATCAGGCTATGAGCAGTTCTTC.

The DNA for the CDR3 is TGTGCCAGCAGCTTAAAGGGAGTGGGGGGCTACACCTTC. Translating it yields CASSLKGVGGYTF. The chain combines TRBV13 with TRBJ1-2; D gene ambiguous. Trimming took 2 bases from V and 8 from J, leaving 12 bases between them. This CDR3 comprises 13 residues. From germline, CDR1 is PRHDT and CDR2 FYEKMQ (reference sequence).

The V and J genes are TRBV7-9 and TRBJ2-5, with 16 positions matching TRBD2. The CDR3 contains 19 residues. V was pared by 3 bases and J by 5 bases, with 12 bases of the junction left unmatched. Germline V CDR1 and CDR2: SEHNR, FQNEAQ (reference sequence). The DNA of the CDR3 is TGTGCCAGCAGCTTTGTTACCGGGACTAGCGGGAGGGCCGACGAGACCCAGTACTTC. Residues: CASSFVTGTSGRADETQYF.

The chain is built from TRBV7-9 and TRBJ1-1; weak D call: TRBD1 (5 bases). This CDR3 contains 12 residues. Trimming stripped 5 bases from V and 2 bases from J, with 6 bases between. Per germline, CDR1 SEHNR and CDR2 FQNEAQ (reference sequence). CDR3 region: CASSQGNTEAFF. The DNA of the CDR3 is TGTGCCAGCAGCCAGGGTAACACTGAAGCTTTCTTT.

The chain has TRBV30 and TRBJ1-1, with 9 bases identical to TRBD1. V trimming: 4 bases; J trimming: 5 bases; junction bases outside the gene matches: 11. The CDR3 has 15 residues. CDR1 is GTSNPN, CDR2 SVGIG, per germline (reference sequence). CDR3 bases: TGTGCCTGGAACCTAGGGGGGACAGGGCCTACTGAAGCTTTCTTT. Translated, it gives CAWNLGGTGPTEAFF.

The rearrangement joins TRBV5-4 to TRBJ2-2; 9 nucleotides agree with TRBD2. The CDR3 length is 17 residues. V was clipped by 0 bases and J by 4 bases; unmatched bases: 7. Germline CDR1 is SGHNT and CDR2 is YYREEE (reference sequence). The CDR3 DNA is TGTGCCAGCAGCTTGGGCCCCCCAGCGGGAGGCACCGGGGAGCTGTTTTTT. This gives the protein CASSLGPPAGGTGELFF. Complete variable domain (other parts from reference TRBV5-4 and TRBJ2-2): ETGVTQSPTHLIKTRGQQVTLRCSSQSGHNTVSWYQQALGQGPQFIFQYYREEENGRGNFPPRFSGLQFPNYSSELNVNALELDDSALYLCASSLGPPAGGTGELFFGEGSRLTVL.

This chain uses TRBV28 with TRBJ1-5, with D uncertain. V lost 2 bases to trimming and J lost 6 bases, with 14 bases between them. This CDR3 is 15 amino acids long. CDR1 and CDR2 from the germline V gene are MDHEN and SYDVKM. CDR3 in DNA: TGTGCCAGCAGTTTAACGGGGAGAGGCAGTCAGCCCCAGCATTTT. This codes for CASSLTGRGSQPQHF.

This chain links TRBV28 with TRBJ1-2; TRBD1 might be the D (6 bases). Deletions cut 5 bases from V and 2 bases from J, with 24 bases between. The CDR3 consists of 18 residues. Per the germline V gene, CDR1 is MDHEN and CDR2 is SYDVKM. Written as DNA, the CDR3 is TGTGCCAGCAGTCCCCCCCCGACAGGCCGAACACTAAACTATGGCTACACCTTC. Amino acids: CASSPPPTGRTLNYGYTF.

The rearrangement joins TRBV25-1 to TRBJ1-1; TRBD1 is a possible D gene (5 bases). Trimming left V 0 bases short and J 0 bases short, with 8 bases between. Germline values: CDR1 MGHDK, CDR2 SYGVNS. The CDR3 consists of 15 residues. CDR3 DNA: TGTGCCAGCAGTGAATATGGGGCGATGAACACTGAAGCTTTCTTT. This gives the protein CASSEYGAMNTEAFF.

The gene calls are TRBV6-4 and TRBJ1-2; TRBD1 matches 8 bases. The trim removed 4 bases at V and 8 bases at J, leaving 9 bases unmatched. There are 14 residues in the CDR3. In germline, CDR1 is MRHNA, CDR2 SNTAGT. The CDR3 DNA follows: TGTGCCAGCAGTGTATCTCAGGGGGCTCGGGGCTACACCTTC. Encoded protein: CASSVSQGARGYTF.

The chain couples TRBV9 to TRBJ1-2; no clear D gene. This CDR3 spans 15 amino acids. Looked up from germline, CDR1 is SGDLS and CDR2 is YYNGEE. Trimming took 4 bases from V and 3 from J, leaving 16 bases between them. The CDR3 sequence is CASSPRIGRDYGYTF. The CDR3 DNA reads TGTGCCAGCAGCCCTCGTATTGGGCGAGACTATGGCTACACCTTC.

The chain is built from TRBV30 and TRBJ2-1; 13 bases map to TRBD2. Unmatched junction bases numbered 0, after V lost 0 bases and J lost 4 bases. The germline CDR1 and CDR2 sequences are GTSNPN and SVGIG (reference sequence). The CDR3 length is 15 residues. This CDR3 reads CAWSVLAGGYNEQFF. CDR3 DNA: TGTGCCTGGAGTGTACTAGCGGGAGGGTACAATGAGCAGTTCTTC.

The chain carries TRBV13 and TRBJ2-7, with TRBD1 identical over 9 bases. V lost 5 bases and J lost 5; bases outside the gene matches: 7. This CDR3 region has 14 residues. The germline V gene encodes CDR1 PRHDT and CDR2 FYEKMQ (reference sequence). Here the CDR3 reads CASSPRDRVNEQYF. The CDR3 nucleotides read TGTGCCAGCAGCCCCCGGGACAGGGTAAACGAGCAGTACTTC.

J is TRBJ2-7 and V is TRBV4-3, with D maybe TRBD1 (5 bases). The CDR3 loop spans 15 amino acids. Germline V gene data show CDR1 as LGHNA and CDR2 as YSLEER. The germline V and J ends were trimmed by 0 bases and 2 bases, with 11 bases remaining between them. CDR3 protein: CASSQDGQAPYEQYF. The DNA of the CDR3 is TGCGCCAGCAGCCAAGACGGACAAGCTCCCTACGAGCAGTACTTC.

V usage is TRBV27 and J usage is TRBJ2-7; no definite D call. The CDR3 sequence is 13 residues long. CDR1 MNHEY and CDR2 SMNVEV come from the germline V gene (reference sequence). Trimming took 6 bases from V and 3 from J, leaving 12 bases between them. The CDR3 nucleotides are TGTGCCAGCAGATCACAGCTAAGCTACGAGCAGTACTTC. Translation gives CASRSQLSYEQYF.

V is TRBV27 and J is TRBJ2-7; 7 bases fit TRBD2. CDR1 and CDR2 from the germline V gene are MNHEY and SMNVEV (reference sequence). Trimming cost V 4 bases and J 1 base; bases outside gene matches: 7. The CDR3 is 15 residues long. CDR3 coding DNA: TGTGCCAGCAGTTCCTTAGAGGGACTATCCTACGAGCAGTACTTC. Translating gives CASSSLEGLSYEQYF.

The chain carries TRBV7-8 and TRBJ2-5; no clear D gene. V was pared by 7 bases and J by 1 base, with 7 bases between. This CDR3 spans 12 amino acids. Germline lookup yields CDR1 SGHVS and CDR2 FQNEAQ. CDR3 amino acids: CASTPFQETQYF. For the CDR3, the DNA is TGTGCCAGCACCCCTTTCCAAGAGACCCAGTACTTC.

This chain connects TRBV28 to TRBJ2-7; 12 bases align to TRBD2. The CDR3 runs to 16 residues. Germline values: CDR1 MDHEN, CDR2 SYDVKM. After removal of 5 bases from V and 1 base from J, the junction contained 6 bases not matched to a gene. The CDR3 sequence: CASSPGLAGPSYEQYF. The CDR3 coding sequence is TGTGCCAGCAGTCCAGGACTAGCGGGACCTTCCTACGAGCAGTACTTC.

The V and J genes are TRBV5-6 and TRBJ2-7, with 10 bases that match TRBD2. V shed 0 bases and J 3 bases; nucleotides not matched to a gene: 6. Germline V gives CDR1 SGHDT, CDR2 YYEEEE. This CDR3 is 16 amino acids long. CDR3 sequence: CASSLGASGGHYEQYF. The CDR3 coding sequence is TGTGCCAGCAGCTTGGGGGCTAGCGGGGGCCACTACGAGCAGTACTTC. The full variable domain, completed using reference TRBV5-6 and TRBJ2-7, is DAGVTQSPTHLIKTRGQQVTLRCSPKSGHDTVSWYQQALGQGPQFIFQYYEEEERQRGNFPDRFSGHQFPNYSSELNVNALLLGDSALYLCASSLGASGGHYEQYFGPGTRLTVT.

V gene TRBV5-4 combines with J gene TRBJ2-1, with 9 bases aligning to TRBD2. The CDR3 runs 16 residues. The germline V gene encodes CDR1 SGHNT and CDR2 YYREEE (reference sequence). The trim removed 0 bases at V and 0 bases at J, leaving 1 base unmatched. The DNA for the CDR3 is TGTGCCAGCAGCTTGGGTAGCGGGAGCTCCTACAATGAGCAGTTCTTC. Encoded protein: CASSLGSGSSYNEQFF. Full variable domain (missing parts from reference TRBV5-4 and TRBJ2-1): ETGVTQSPTHLIKTRGQQVTLRCSSQSGHNTVSWYQQALGQGPQFIFQYYREEENGRGNFPPRFSGLQFPNYSSELNVNALELDDSALYLCASSLGSGSSYNEQFFGPGTRLTVL.

V and J are TRBV7-2 and TRBJ1-3; unclear D gene. V gave up 1 base and J gave up 1 base, with 11 bases separating them. The CDR3 consists of 16 residues. Per the germline V gene, CDR1 is SGHTA and CDR2 is FQGNSA. CDR3 residues: CASSLVSVSSGNTIYF. DNA of the CDR3: TGTGCCAGCAGCTTAGTATCGGTGTCTTCTGGAAACACCATATATTTT.

The chain recombines TRBV2 with TRBJ1-1, with 7 bases matching TRBD1. The CDR3 covers 13 residues. Germline trimming cut 2 bases from V and 6 bases from J; bases unmatched to any gene: 3. CDR1 and CDR2 from the germline V gene are SNHLY and FYNNEI. For the CDR3, the DNA is TGTGCCAGCAGTGAAAGGCAGGGGGCTGAAGCTTTCTTT. The encoded protein is CASSERQGAEAFF.

This chain joins TRBV5-1 and TRBJ1-3; the D is unclear. Germline loops: CDR1 SGHRS, CDR2 YFSETQ. Trimming took off 2 bases at V and 0 bases at J, with 12 bases between the two ends. CDR3 length: 16 residues. DNA for the CDR3: TGCGCCAGCAGCTTAAGCGGGCCTCCCTCTGGAAACACCATATATTTT. Its translation is CASSLSGPPSGNTIYF. Full variable domain (outside the CDR3, taken from reference TRBV5-1 and TRBJ1-3): KAGVTQTPRYLIKTRGQQVTLSCSPISGHRSVSWYQQTPGQGLQFLFEYFSETQRNKGNFPGRFSGRQFSNSRSEMNVSTLELGDSALYLCASSLSGPPSGNTIYFGEGSWLTVV.